This T cell receptor beta chain was sequenced for a study of chemoradiotherapy in HPV16-positive cancers. Study results and caveats: Candidate HPV-specific clones and E7-related TCR motifs grew in tumor during treatment. Only a couple of HPV16-positive patients supplied the functional HPV-specificity definition.

This clone has a single count. Its cognate antigen is unknown. TCRdb's table, derived via immunoSEQ multiplex PCR, lists solely in-frame clones and lacks some. The sample holds about 68,000 clones, about nine tenths seen once. Repeated repertoire sampling spanned the course of chemoradiotherapy. The germline V gene encodes CDR1 MGHRA and CDR2 YSYEKL. Trimming took 1 base from V and 4 from J, leaving 11 bases between them. The CDR3 is 14 residues long. The chain couples TRBV4-1 to TRBJ2-7; perhaps TRBD2 as D (6 bases). This sample comprised blood, obtained from a patient who underwent chemoradiotherapy. The source is a human donor with HPV-associated anogenital cancer. CDR3 sequence reads: CASSQGGEPYEQYF. The CDR3 DNA follows: TGCGCCAGCAGCCAAGGGGGGGAACCTTACGAGCAGTACTTC.